What follows are 21 T cell receptor beta chains derived from one specimen sequenced in a study of T cells in Graves' hyperthyroidism and ophthalmopathy. TCR beta CDR3 region amplification was performed from RNA transcripts. When the TCR CDR3 underwent first-round RT-PCR, the HTBI primer set was used. TCRdb used MiXCR to reprocess the multiplex PCR reads, holding one entry per CDR3 protein. The data contain 200,000 to 300,000 distinct CDR3 sequences, over 15% of them seen just once; the ten biggest clones take up less than 35%. The sample taken for sequencing was blood. The receptors come from a woman younger than 30 with Graves' ophthalmopathy.

This clonotype has at least ten counts. The chain links TRBV13 to TRBJ2-6; D gene uncertain. This CDR3 region has 13 residues. Trimming pared 7 bases from V and 4 bases from J, leaving 8 bases between. From germline, CDR1 is PRHDT and CDR2 FYEKMQ (reference sequence). The CDR3 region has the DNA TGTGCCAGCATGATCTGGGGGGCCAACGTCCTGACTTTC. Translating gives CASMIWGANVLTF. Variable domain in full (rest from reference TRBV13 and TRBJ2-6): AAGVIQSPRHLIKEKRETATLKCYPIPRHDTVYWYQQGPGQDPQFLISFYEKMQSDKGSIPDRFSAQQFSDYHSELNMSSLELGDSALYFCASMIWGANVLTFGAGSRLTVL.

The sample holds many counts of this clonotype. The rearrangement uses TRBV13 and TRBJ1-1; D is undetermined. The length of the CDR3 is 12 residues. Germline V gene sequence: CDR1 PRHDT, CDR2 FYEKMQ (reference sequence). Trimming pared 0 bases from V and 6 bases from J, leaving 5 bases between. CDR3: CASSLGNSEAFF. Here the CDR3 DNA reads TGTGCCAGCAGCTTAGGCAACTCTGAAGCTTTCTTT.

Ten or more counts support this clonotype. The genes are TRBV2 and TRBJ2-7, with a tentative D call TRBD2 (7 bases). The CDR3 totals 14 residues. Trimming removed 6 bases from V and 5 bases from J, with 17 bases in between. The V gene's germline CDR1 is SNHLY and CDR2 FYNNEI. This chain's CDR3 is CASSRGAFSNEQYF. CDR3 bases: TGTGCCAGCAGCCGGGGGGCATTTTCCAACGAGCAGTACTTC. The full variable domain, with the rest looked up from reference TRBV2 and TRBJ2-7, is EPEVTQTPSHQVTQMGQEVILRCVPISNHLYFYWYRQILGQKVEFLVSFYNNEISEKSEIFDDQFSVERPDGSNFTLKIRSTKLEDSAMYFCASSRGAFSNEQYFGPGTRLTVT.

This clonotype was recorded many times. The chain has TRBV6-2 or TRBV6-3 and TRBJ1-2; 7 nucleotides align to TRBD1. Per germline, CDR1 MNHEY and CDR2 SVGEGT. Unmatched junction bases numbered 11, after V lost 1 base and J lost 0 bases. This CDR3 has 18 amino acids. The CDR3 DNA follows: TGTGCCAGCAGTTACTTCACAGGGGCGAGCCGATCTAACTATGGCTACACCTTC. Encoded protein: CASSYFTGASRSNYGYTF.

The table lists this clonotype with many counts. The J gene is TRBJ2-7, the V gene TRBV2; 8 bases fit TRBD2. This CDR3 region has 14 residues. Looked up from germline, CDR1 is SNHLY and CDR2 is FYNNEI. V lost 8 bases, J lost 2 bases, and 8 bases stayed unmatched. CDR3 protein: CASLLSGGAYEQYF. The CDR3 nucleotides read TGTGCCAGCCTGCTGAGCGGGGGCGCCTACGAGCAGTACTTC.

The sample holds many counts of this clonotype. V gene TRBV15 combines with J gene TRBJ2-7, with 9 positions matching TRBD1. CDR3 length: 13 residues. Trimming at V came to 5 bases and at J to 7 bases, leaving 6 bases not matched to a gene. From germline, CDR1 is LNHNV and CDR2 YYDKDF (reference sequence). The CDR3 here is CATSLDRGEEQYF. DNA of the CDR3: TGTGCCACCAGCTTGGACAGGGGTGAGGAGCAGTACTTC.

The sample holds many counts of this clonotype. The chain carries TRBV6-4 and TRBJ1-5, with 7 bases lining up with TRBD1. The junction had 5 bases not matched to a gene; V was cut back by 5 bases and J by 7 bases. CDR3 length: 13 residues. From germline, CDR1 is MRHNA and CDR2 SNTAGT. CDR3 residues: CASSRDSGQPQHF. The DNA for the CDR3 is TGTGCCAGCAGTAGGGACAGCGGACAGCCCCAGCATTTT.

This clonotype was picked up many times. The chain couples TRBV4-1 to TRBJ2-7; D ambiguous. Germline-derived CDR1 and CDR2 are MGHRA and YSYEKL. The CDR3 covers 14 residues. The V end lost 1 base, the J end lost 3 bases, and 10 bases lay between the germline ends. Here the CDR3 reads CASSQAIGVYEQYF. The CDR3 bases are TGCGCCAGCAGCCAAGCAATAGGAGTCTACGAGCAGTACTTC.

This clonotype was counted between two and nine times. The chain couples TRBV20-1 to TRBJ2-3; D assignment may be TRBD1 or TRBD2 (5 bases each). The length of the CDR3 is 17 residues. Trimming cost V 6 bases and J 1 base, with 23 bases left between them. Germline V gives CDR1 DFQATT, CDR2 SNEGSKA (reference sequence). The CDR3 spells CSANFPGPMVRTDTQYF. The CDR3 nucleotides are TGCAGTGCGAATTTCCCGGGACCCATGGTCCGCACAGATACGCAGTATTTT.

This chain links TRBV20-1 with TRBJ1-2; possible D gene TRBD1, 6 bases. Per germline, CDR1 DFQATT and CDR2 SNEGSKA (reference sequence). There are 14 residues in the CDR3. V was clipped by 6 bases and J by 0 bases, with 14 bases between them. CDR3 in DNA: TGCAGTGCCGCCCCGTGGGACACTAACTATGGCTACACCTTC. As protein: CSAAPWDTNYGYTF.

Ten or more counts support this clonotype. V usage is TRBV28 and J usage is TRBJ2-1; unclear D gene. Germline V gives CDR1 MDHEN, CDR2 SYDVKM. V gave up 4 bases and J gave up 5 bases, with 9 bases separating them. The CDR3 is 13 residues long. CDR3 in DNA: TGTGCCAGCAGTTCCAGACTGGACAATGAGCAGTTCTTC. Its translation: CASSSRLDNEQFF.

Many counts were recorded for this clonotype. CDR3 DNA sequence: TGTGCCAGCAGCCAGACAGGGTCCGCTGAAGCTTTCTTT. It encodes CASSQTGSAEAFF. The chain carries TRBV14 and TRBJ1-1; 7 bases align to TRBD1. The J segment lost 6 bases and the V segment lost 3 bases, leaving 4 bases of the junction unmatched. This CDR3 is 13 amino acids long. Per the germline V gene, CDR1 is SGHDN and CDR2 is FVKESK.

This clonotype was detected ten times or more. This chain uses TRBV6-2 or TRBV6-3 with TRBJ2-1; no firm D call. CDR1 MNHEY and CDR2 SVGEGT come from the germline V gene. The CDR3 contains 16 residues. V was clipped by 5 bases and J by 0 bases, with 14 bases between them. CDR3 in amino acids: CASSAPDGLSYNEQFF. The DNA for the CDR3 is TGTGCCAGCAGTGCCCCGGACGGCCTCTCCTACAATGAGCAGTTCTTC.

This clonotype showed up many times. This chain links TRBV28 with TRBJ1-1; D uncertain. V gave up 3 bases and J gave up 0 bases, with 2 bases separating them. CDR3 length equals 12 residues. CDR1 is MDHEN and CDR2 is SYDVKM in the germline V gene. CDR3 sequence reads: CASSFLNTEAFF. The CDR3 DNA reads as TGTGCCAGCAGTTTTTTGAACACTGAAGCTTTCTTT.

This clonotype showed up many times. The chain combines TRBV20-1 with TRBJ2-7; 12 bases are a match to TRBD2. This CDR3 has 16 amino acids. Per the germline V gene, CDR1 is DFQATT and CDR2 is SNEGSKA (reference sequence). V shed 4 bases, J shed 2 bases, and the junction held 9 bases outside the gene matches. The CDR3 is CSAIFGLAGFTYEQYF. CDR3 in DNA: TGCAGTGCTATCTTTGGACTAGCGGGATTTACCTACGAGCAGTACTTC.

This clonotype was observed many times. This chain joins TRBV3-1 and TRBJ2-2; 7 bases are a match to TRBD2. The J segment lost 3 bases and the V segment lost 1 base, leaving 5 bases of the junction unmatched. The length of the CDR3 is 16 residues. Germline V gene data show CDR1 as LGHDT and CDR2 as YNNKEL (reference sequence). CDR3 amino acids: CASSQALLADTGELFF. The CDR3 DNA reads as TGTGCCAGCAGCCAAGCTCTTCTAGCGGACACCGGGGAGCTGTTTTTT.

This clonotype has a count of ten or more. The chain uses TRBV29-1 and TRBJ2-3, with D uncertain. This CDR3 is built from 13 residues. The ends were cut back, 7 bases at V and 3 bases at J, with 14 bases in the middle. Germline V gives CDR1 SQVTM, CDR2 ANQGSEA. This CDR3 is CSAPGPDTDTQYF. The CDR3 region has the DNA TGCAGCGCACCCGGACCGGATACAGATACGCAGTATTTT.

The CDR3 reads CATEAGLRNEQFF. In DNA form, the CDR3 reads TGTGCCACCGAGGCGGGGCTGCGGAATGAGCAGTTCTTC. The genes are TRBV19 and TRBJ2-1, with TRBD2 as a possible D gene (6 bases). Germline CDR1 is LNHDA and CDR2 is SQIVND (reference sequence). The V end was cut by 10 bases, the J end by 7 bases, with 17 bases between. This CDR3 contains 13 residues.

This clonotype has ten or more counts. The chain combines TRBV4-2 with TRBJ2-5, with D possibly being TRBD1 or TRBD2 (6 bases each). The ends were cut back, 3 bases at V and 2 bases at J, with 10 bases in the middle. The CDR3 spans 14 residues. Germline V CDR1 and CDR2: LGHNA, YNFKEQ. CDR3 loop: CASSQGGGQETQYF. The CDR3 nucleotides read TGTGCCAGCAGCCAGGGGGGCGGACAAGAGACCCAGTACTTC.

Many counts were recorded for this clonotype. The chain uses TRBV6-1 and TRBJ2-3; D gene unclear. V lost 5 bases and J 4 bases, leaving 13 bases between the germline ends. Germline V gene data show CDR1 as MNHNS and CDR2 as SASEGT. The CDR3 contains 14 residues. CDR3 in amino acids: CASSFGPRADTQYF. In DNA, the CDR3 is TGTGCCAGCAGTTTTGGGCCGAGAGCAGATACGCAGTATTTT.

Many counts were recorded for this clonotype. The chain joins TRBV15 to TRBJ2-1; 10 positions agree with TRBD2. Germline V CDR1 and CDR2: LNHNV, YYDKDF (reference sequence). V gave up 0 bases and J gave up 1 base; unmatched junction bases: 6. The CDR3 covers 18 residues. The CDR3 loop reads CATSRDLAGEGSYNEQFF. Here the CDR3 DNA reads TGTGCCACCAGCAGAGACCTAGCGGGAGAGGGGTCCTACAATGAGCAGTTCTTC.